This T cell receptor (beta chain) originates from a study of T cell changes during pregnancy in multiple sclerosis. Sequenced by immunoSEQ multiplex PCR; TCRdb stores in-frame clones only, minus some. The profile shows 100,000 or so clones, 90% to 95% of them singletons. The CDR3 has 17 amino acids. CDR1 SGHDN and CDR2 FVKESK come from the germline V gene. V was pared by 0 bases and J by 2 bases, with 17 bases between. The chain carries TRBV14 and TRBJ2-7; the D gene is possibly TRBD1 (6 bases). This specimen consisted of peripheral blood, obtained in the first trimester of pregnancy. The clonotype comes from a female donor with multiple sclerosis, enrolled in a pregnancy study. The CDR3 region is CASSQDHVAGVTYEQYF. The CDR3 DNA sequence: TGTGCCAGCAGCCAAGATCACGTGGCAGGGGTCACCTACGAGCAGTACTTC.